This T cell receptor beta chain comes out of a study of response to subunit inactivated influenza vaccine. Study results and limitations: The authors suggested that every seasonal influenza vaccination recruits few new T cells.

This clonotype was picked up a small number of times. Its antigen is not known. TCRdb passed the RT-PCR reads through MiXCR, listing each CDR3 protein once. The table lists more than 700,000 distinct CDR3 sequences, around 20% of them singletons. Germline values: CDR1 SNHLY, CDR2 FYNNEI. The V end was cut by 3 bases, the J end by 6 bases, with 15 bases between. CDR3 length equals 15 residues. The V call is TRBV2, the J call TRBJ2-1; no clear D. The specimen comprised PBMCs from blood, sampled about 5 days after vaccination. This TCR came from a man over 45 who received an inactivated influenza vaccine. In DNA, the CDR3 is TGTGCCAGCAGTGACGACCGGGCTCGAGGCAATGAGCAGTTCTTC. Encoded protein: CASSDDRARGNEQFF.